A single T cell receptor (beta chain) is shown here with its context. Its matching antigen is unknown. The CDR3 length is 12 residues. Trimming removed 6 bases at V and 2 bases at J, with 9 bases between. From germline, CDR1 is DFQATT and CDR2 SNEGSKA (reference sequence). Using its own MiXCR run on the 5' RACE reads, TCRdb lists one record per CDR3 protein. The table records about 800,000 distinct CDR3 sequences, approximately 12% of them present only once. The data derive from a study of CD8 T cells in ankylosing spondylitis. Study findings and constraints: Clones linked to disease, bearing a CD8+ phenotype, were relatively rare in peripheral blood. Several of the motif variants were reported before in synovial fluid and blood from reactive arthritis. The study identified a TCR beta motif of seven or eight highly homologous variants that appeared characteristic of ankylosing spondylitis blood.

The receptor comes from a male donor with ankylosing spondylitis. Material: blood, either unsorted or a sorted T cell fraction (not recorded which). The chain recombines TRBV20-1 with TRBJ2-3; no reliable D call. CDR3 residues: CSAPTPTDTQYF. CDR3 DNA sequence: TGCAGTGCCCCAACCCCCACAGATACGCAGTATTTT.